The table lists the clone carrying this TCR beta chain with many counts. As yet, its antigen is unknown. The investigators amplified TCR beta CDR3 regions from RNA transcripts. Researchers ran a first-round RT-PCR on the TCR CDR3 using the HTBI primer set. MiXCR, run by TCRdb on the multiplex PCR reads, gives a single entry per CDR3 protein. Among 750,000 to 900,000 distinct CDR3 sequences listed, roughly 37% were seen once. The CDR3 extends over 11 amino acids. The ends were cut back, 0 bases at V and 5 bases at J, with 4 bases in the middle. Germline-derived CDR1 and CDR2 are SQVTM and ANQGSEA. Exclusion of a patient resulted from uncontrolled infection, other autoimmune disease, pregnancy or lactation. This entry is derived from a study of T cells in Graves' hyperthyroidism and ophthalmopathy. As for the study in general: Peripheral blood samples were taken at initial diagnosis, prior to any treatment.

Study-level findings and limits: Ophthalmopathy was separated from stable hyperthyroidism by a 13 V-J model.

The chain joins TRBV29-1 to TRBJ1-2, with no clear D. This TCR derives from a man younger than 35 with Graves' hyperthyroidism. The sequenced material came from blood. The DNA for the CDR3 is TGCAGCGTTGAAGAGGGGTATGGCTACACCTTC. The encoded protein is CSVEEGYGYTF.